Listed below are T cell receptor beta chains from one sample, sequenced in a study of blood T cell repertoires in COVID-19. The table came from immunoSEQ multiplex PCR; TCRdb's copy has only in-frame clones and leaves some out. The data show 450,000 or so clones, around nine tenths seen once. Source material: peripheral blood. The receptors come from a man aged 18-30 years with COVID-19, enrolled during active disease. The CDR3 runs from the conserved cysteine through the conserved F or W. D genes are given only for firm matches. For some rows the clone size is stated as once, few or many, or as a class when expanded; others skip it.

>TRBJ1-5|TRBV24-1|-|-
TGTGCCACCAGTGGAGGCGGCAATCAGCCCCAGCATTTT
CATSGGGNQPQHF
>TRBJ2-3|TRBV15|-|-
TGTGCCACCAGCAGAAAGGGACAATTGACAGATACGCAGTATTTT
CATSRKGQLTDTQYF
>TRBJ1-5|TRBV19|-|-
TGTGCCAGTAGTACTGGGACGAGGGGGAATCAGCCCCAGCATTTT
CASSTGTRGNQPQHF
>TRBJ2-5|TRBV7-5|-|-
TGTGTCAGAAGCTTTTTTACCCTACAGGGCATTCATGGTTGCGAGTACTTC
CVRSFFTLQGIHGCEYF
>TRBJ1-3|TRBV28|-|-
TGTGCCAGCCAATTAGATAGGGGCGGCCGTGGAAACACCATATATTTT
CASQLDRGGRGNTIYF
>TRBJ2-5|TRBV25-1|-|-
TGTGCCAGCAGTGAATCCGGGACACCAGGAGAGACCCAGTACTTC
CASSESGTPGETQYF
>TRBJ2-5|TRBV5-6|-|-
TGTGCCAGCAGCAATTATCAGGGGTACCAAGAGACCCAGTACTTC
CASSNYQGYQETQYF
>TRBJ2-2|TRBV18|-|TRBD2
TGTGCCAGCTCACCACGGGCTAGCGGGGCCAACACCGGGGAGCTGTTTTTT
CASSPRASGANTGELFF
>TRBJ2-2|TRBV11-1|-|-
TGTGCCAGCAGCTTCAAACTATTCACCGGGGAGCTGTTTTTT
CASSFKLFTGELFF
>TRBJ1-2|TRBV19|once|-
TGTGCCAGTAGTTCCCCGGGAGGGAGCTATGGCTACACCTTC
CASSSPGGSYGYTF
>TRBJ2-1|TRBV30|-|TRBD2
TGTGCCTGGAGATCACGACTAGCGGGAGGGGGGCACAATGAGCAGTTCTTC
CAWRSRLAGGGHNEQFF